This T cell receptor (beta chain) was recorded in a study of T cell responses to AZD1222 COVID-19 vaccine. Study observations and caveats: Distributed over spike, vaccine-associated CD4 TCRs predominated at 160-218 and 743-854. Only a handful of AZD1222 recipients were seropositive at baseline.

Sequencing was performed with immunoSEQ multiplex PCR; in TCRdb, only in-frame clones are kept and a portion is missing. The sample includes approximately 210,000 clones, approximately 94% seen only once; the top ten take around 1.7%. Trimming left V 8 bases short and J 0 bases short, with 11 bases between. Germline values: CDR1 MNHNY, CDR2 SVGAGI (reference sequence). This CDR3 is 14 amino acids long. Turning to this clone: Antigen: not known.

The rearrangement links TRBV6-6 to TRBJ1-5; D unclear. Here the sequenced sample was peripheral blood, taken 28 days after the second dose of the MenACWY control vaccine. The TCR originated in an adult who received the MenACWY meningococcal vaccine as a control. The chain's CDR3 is CASSRGVSNQPQHF. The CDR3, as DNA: TGTGCCAGCTCCCGCGGGGTTAGCAATCAGCCCCAGCATTTT.